These 32 T cell receptor beta chains came from one sample sequenced in a study of regulatory T cells. These TCRs are of unknown antigen specificity. Amplification used 52 TRBV primers and 13 TRBJ primers. Method: immunoSEQ multiplex PCR; TCRdb's copy keeps in-frame clones and lacks some. The sample yields 30,000 to 40,000 clones, more than 85% seen once. Study results and limitations: Hydrophobic residues at CDR3 positions 6 and 7 were enriched in conventional CD4+ T cells of CD3G-deficient patients.

Sequencing used conventional CD4+ T cells sorted from blood. The receptors shown here come from a child aged 2 to 10 with CD3G deficiency.

This clone was picked up a small number of times. The rearrangement joins TRBV7-9 to TRBJ2-7; no firm D call. With 3 bases removed from V and 3 bases from J, the gap between germline ends came to 9 bases. CDR3 size: 13 residues. Germline V gene lookup returns CDR1 SEHNR and CDR2 FQNEAQ (reference sequence). The CDR3 here is CASSLGKDYEQYF. CDR3 bases: TGTGCCAGCAGCTTGGGGAAGGACTACGAGCAGTACTTC.

The chain is built from TRBV28 and TRBJ1-5; D might be TRBD1 (5 bases). The V gene lost 5 bases and the J gene lost 2 bases, with 16 bases spanning the gap. Germline V lookup: CDR1 MDHEN, CDR2 SYDVKM. The CDR3 is 16 residues long. The CDR3 reads CASSRGWGIGNQPQHF. CDR3 in DNA: TGTGCCAGCAGTCGGGGCTGGGGGATCGGCAATCAGCCCCAGCATTTT.

The chain combines TRBV28 with TRBJ2-7; D is perhaps TRBD2 (5 bases). Germline loops: CDR1 MDHEN, CDR2 SYDVKM. This CDR3 spans 14 amino acids. Trimming stripped 7 bases from V and 0 bases from J, with 13 bases between. CDR3 nucleotide sequence: TGTGCCAGCACCCTAACTAGGGACTCCTACGAGCAGTACTTC. Protein: CASTLTRDSYEQYF. Supplemented by reference TRBV28 and TRBJ2-7, the full variable domain reads DVKVTQSSRYLVKRTGEKVFLECVQDMDHENMFWYRQDPGLGLRLIYFSYDVKMKEKGDIPEGYSVSREKKERFSLILESASTNQTSMYLCASTLTRDSYEQYFGPGTRLTVT.

The V and J genes are TRBV5-1 and TRBJ2-5; TRBD1 matches at 7 bases. This CDR3 is 14 amino acids long. V shed 4 bases, J shed 5 bases, and the junction held 8 bases outside the gene matches. The germline gives CDR1 SGHRS, CDR2 YFSETQ. The CDR3 DNA sequence: TGCGCCAGCAGCAGGGGACAGCCGACGGAGACCCAGTACTTC. Amino acid sequence: CASSRGQPTETQYF.

The V call is TRBV6-1, the J call TRBJ1-4; D is ambiguous. CDR1 MNHNS and CDR2 SASEGT come from the germline V gene. The CDR3 is 14 amino acids. Trimming removed 3 bases from V and 5 bases from J, with 10 bases in between. CDR3 in amino acids: CASSEDGTNEKLFF. In nucleotides, the CDR3 is TGTGCCAGCAGTGAGGACGGTACCAATGAAAAACTGTTTTTT.

CDR3 loop: CASSLGRRGPNEKLFF. CDR3 coding DNA: TGCGCCAGCAGCTTGGGACGGCGTGGACCTAATGAAAAACTGTTTTTT. The V gene is TRBV5-1, the J gene TRBJ1-4; the D is unclear. V dropped 0 bases and J dropped 3 bases, with 12 bases sitting between them. CDR1 and CDR2 (germline): SGHRS, YFSETQ. The CDR3 covers 16 residues. The full variable domain, with the rest looked up from reference TRBV5-1 and TRBJ1-4, is KAGVTQTPRYLIKTRGQQVTLSCSPISGHRSVSWYQQTPGQGLQFLFEYFSETQRNKGNFPGRFSGRQFSNSRSEMNVSTLELGDSALYLCASSLGRRGPNEKLFFGSGTQLSVL.

The chain carries TRBV28 and TRBJ1-5; no definite D call. The CDR3 runs 14 residues. The V gene's germline CDR1 is MDHEN and CDR2 SYDVKM. Trimming removed 6 bases from V and 9 bases from J, with 18 bases in between. CDR3 sequence (DNA): TGTGCCAGCAGACAAAAGCTGGGCCTGGTGCCCCAGCATTTT. Amino acids: CASRQKLGLVPQHF.

V gene TRBV28 combines with J gene TRBJ2-4, with 9 bases aligning to TRBD1. The germline CDR1 and CDR2 sequences are MDHEN and SYDVKM. This CDR3 is built from 14 residues. Losses at the gene ends were 6 bases for V and 6 bases for J; bases not matched to a gene: 6. CDR3 sequence (DNA): TGTGCCAGCAGCCATGCACAGGGGGCAAACATTCAGTACTTC. It codes for CASSHAQGANIQYF.

The DNA of the CDR3 is TGTGCCAGCACGACAGGGGGCGAGGGCAATCAGCCCCAGCATTTT. It translates to CASTTGGEGNQPQHF. V and J are TRBV28 and TRBJ1-5; 10 positions match TRBD1. Trimming took 7 bases from V and 2 from J; bases not matched to a gene: 5. Germline values: CDR1 MDHEN, CDR2 SYDVKM. The CDR3 consists of 15 residues.

The V call is TRBV28, the J call TRBJ2-3; perhaps D is TRBD1 or TRBD2 (5 bases each). The CDR3 has 16 residues. Per germline, CDR1 MDHEN and CDR2 SYDVKM. V was trimmed by 5 bases and J by 1 base, leaving 16 bases between them. The CDR3 nucleotides read TGTGCCAGCAGTACCCCGGGCAGAGGGGGCACAGATACGCAGTATTTT. It specifies CASSTPGRGGTDTQYF.

This clone was counted a single time. This chain joins TRBV9 and TRBJ2-2; either TRBD1 or TRBD2 may supply D (5 bases each). V lost 4 bases to trimming and J lost 5 bases, with 12 bases between them. Germline V gene data show CDR1 as SGDLS and CDR2 as YYNGEE. This CDR3 has 14 amino acids. DNA of the CDR3: TGTGCCAGCAGCCCCCGAGGGGTAACCGGGGAGCTGTTTTTT. It yields the protein CASSPRGVTGELFF.

This clone has a single count. Compared with germline, one end of the junction differs, possibly owing to a read error. This CDR3 is also generated by other DNA sequences in the sample. V and J are TRBV5-1 and TRBJ2-1; D call uncertain. This CDR3 region has 13 residues. Germline CDR1 SGHRS, CDR2 YFSETQ. Written as DNA, the CDR3 is TGTGCCAGCAGCTTGAACCGCTACAATGAGCAGTTCTTC. Protein: CASSLNRYNEQFF.

This clone showed up just once. CDR3 nucleotides: TGCGCCAGCAGTGTTGTGAGGGAGTATCGTGTGGGGTACAATGAGCAGTTCTTC. Protein: CASSVVREYRVGYNEQFF. This chain uses TRBV10-1 with TRBJ2-1; D is possibly TRBD2 (5 bases). This CDR3 is 18 amino acids long. Germline assignment: CDR1 WNHNN and CDR2 SYGVQD (reference sequence). V was clipped by 4 bases and J by 4 bases, with 23 bases between them.

This rearrangement joins TRBV28 to TRBJ2-5; no firm D call. This CDR3 spans 12 amino acids. The V and J ends lost 5 bases and 11 bases respectively, with 15 bases between them. CDR1 and CDR2 (germline): MDHEN, SYDVKM. Written as DNA, the CDR3 is TGTGCCAGCAGTCCTGTTGGGTTGGAGCAGTACTTC. It translates to CASSPVGLEQYF.

The chain recombines TRBV7-8 with TRBJ2-1, with 10 bases lining up with TRBD2. The V gene end was trimmed by 4 bases and the J gene end by 8 bases; junction bases not matched to a gene: 8. Germline lookup yields CDR1 SGHVS and CDR2 FQNEAQ. The CDR3 has 15 residues. CDR3 nucleotides: TGTGCCAGCAGCTCAAAATGGACTAGCGGAGATGAGCAGTTCTTC. Encoded protein: CASSSKWTSGDEQFF.

V and J are TRBV19 and TRBJ2-1, with 8 bases that match TRBD2. Germline trimming cut 8 bases from V and 9 bases from J; bases unmatched to any gene: 12. Germline-derived CDR1 and CDR2 are LNHDA and SQIVND (reference sequence). The CDR3 contains 14 residues. The CDR3 nucleotides read TGTGCCAGTTCGCTGGCGGGAGGAAATCGTGAGCAGTTCTTC. Translation gives CASSLAGGNREQFF.

The chain uses TRBV28 and TRBJ1-4, with TRBD1 as a possible D gene (6 bases). Trimming pared 5 bases from V and 10 bases from J, leaving 17 bases between. Per the germline V gene, CDR1 is MDHEN and CDR2 is SYDVKM. The CDR3 is 14 amino acids. The CDR3 bases are TGTGCCAGCAGTCAGACAGGAAATAAAGGAAAACTGTTTTTT. The encoded protein is CASSQTGNKGKLFF.

The chain recombines TRBV6-1 with TRBJ2-3; TRBD2 agrees at 8 bases. V gave up 5 bases and J gave up 1 base; unmatched junction bases: 5. The CDR3 contains 15 residues. Germline V lookup: CDR1 MNHNS, CDR2 SASEGT. The CDR3 protein is CASSFSGMGTDTQYF. Here the CDR3 DNA reads TGTGCCAGCAGTTTTAGCGGGATGGGCACAGATACGCAGTATTTT.

The table lists this clone with a few counts. The rearrangement joins TRBV6-1 to TRBJ1-2; D is unclear. The V end lost 7 bases, the J end lost 6 bases, and 12 bases lay between the germline ends. The V gene's germline CDR1 is MNHNS and CDR2 SASEGT. The CDR3 length is 12 residues. CDR3 DNA: TGTGCCAGCATCGAACCTCCTCATGGCTACACCTTC. As protein: CASIEPPHGYTF.

The V and J genes are TRBV19 and TRBJ1-1, with TRBD1 as a possible D gene (6 bases). The germline CDR1 and CDR2 sequences are LNHDA and SQIVND (reference sequence). The CDR3 covers 13 residues. V was cut by 7 bases and J by 4 bases, with 13 bases left in between. The DNA for the CDR3 is TGTGCCAGTAAAATCCCGGGGGCCACTGAAGCTTTCTTT. Its translation is CASKIPGATEAFF.

The chain employs TRBV28 and TRBJ2-7, with TRBD1 matching 10 bases. There are 16 residues in the CDR3. Germline CDR1 is MDHEN and CDR2 is SYDVKM. With 6 bases clipped from V and 3 bases from J, the junction kept 11 bases outside the gene matches. In DNA form, the CDR3 reads TGTGCCAGCAGCATCAACCGGGACAGGGGTTTCTACGAGCAGTACTTC. This sequence encodes CASSINRDRGFYEQYF.

Written as DNA, the CDR3 is TGTGCCAGCAGTTTAAGAGGGTACCACGAGCAGTACTTC. Encoded protein: CASSLRGYHEQYF. V is TRBV28 and J is TRBJ2-7; D might be TRBD2 (5 bases). Trimming stripped 2 bases from V and 5 bases from J, with 10 bases between. The CDR3 runs 13 residues. Looked up from germline, CDR1 is MDHEN and CDR2 is SYDVKM.

This chain joins TRBV28 and TRBJ2-2; no reliable D call. Germline assignment: CDR1 MDHEN and CDR2 SYDVKM. The CDR3 sequence is 13 residues long. V lost 5 bases and J 1 base, leaving 5 bases between the germline ends. The CDR3 nucleotides are TGTGCCAGCAGTGGCGGGAACACCGGGGAGCTGTTTTTT. It codes for CASSGGNTGELFF.

V usage is TRBV6-1 and J usage is TRBJ1-1, with no clear D. Germline values: CDR1 MNHNS, CDR2 SASEGT. V was pared by 6 bases and J by 1 base, with 12 bases between. The CDR3 length is 14 residues. In nucleotides, the CDR3 is TGTGCCAGCAGGAGGGCCATAAAGAACACTGAAGCTTTCTTT. Translation: CASRRAIKNTEAFF.

This chain uses TRBV7-8 with TRBJ2-7, with TRBD2 as a possible D gene (6 bases). Trimming left V 5 bases short and J 1 base short, with 18 bases between. CDR1 and CDR2 (germline): SGHVS, FQNEAQ. The CDR3 totals 16 residues. CDR3 nucleotide sequence: TGTGCCAGCAGCCCTCGGGAGAGATTCAGATCCTACGAGCAGTACTTC. This encodes CASSPRERFRSYEQYF.

This clone was found once. The chain uses TRBV5-1 and TRBJ2-3, with D perhaps TRBD2 (6 bases). V lost 4 bases and J 0 bases, leaving 9 bases between the germline ends. Per germline, CDR1 SGHRS and CDR2 YFSETQ. The CDR3 length is 14 residues. CDR3 DNA sequence: TGCGCCAGCAGCCTAGGGACTAGCACAGATACGCAGTATTTT. Translation: CASSLGTSTDTQYF.

This clone was detected once. The gene calls are TRBV6-1 and TRBJ1-2; a possible D gene is TRBD1 (5 bases). V was shortened by 10 bases and J by 5 bases, with 17 bases between the two germline ends. The CDR3 is made up of 13 amino acids. CDR1 MNHNS and CDR2 SASEGT come from the germline V gene. DNA of the CDR3: TGTGCCACCTTAGGGGCGAATATTTATGGCTACACCTTC. Translating it yields CATLGANIYGYTF.

The chain is built from TRBV5-1 and TRBJ2-2; D unclear. Germline assignment: CDR1 SGHRS and CDR2 YFSETQ. This CDR3 region has 14 residues. V was shortened by 0 bases and J by 11 bases, with 14 bases between the two germline ends. DNA for the CDR3: TGCGCCAGCAGCTTGGGGGATGCTCTCTCTGAGCTGTTTTTT. Amino acid sequence: CASSLGDALSELFF.

This rearrangement joins TRBV19 to TRBJ2-2; D perhaps matches TRBD1 (5 bases). The CDR3 has 14 amino acids. Trimming took off 5 bases at V and 5 bases at J, with 12 bases between the two ends. The germline V gene has CDR1 LNHDA and CDR2 SQIVND (reference sequence). Here the CDR3 DNA reads TGTGCCAGTAGTGCAGGGTCCCGAACCGGGGAGCTGTTTTTT. Protein: CASSAGSRTGELFF.

V and J are TRBV28 and TRBJ2-5, with TRBD2 as a possible D gene (6 bases). Deletions cut 6 bases from V and 5 bases from J, with 37 bases between. The CDR3 sequence is 21 residues long. Germline V CDR1 and CDR2: MDHEN, SYDVKM. CDR3 sequence: CASRLSILRPGDAGRAETQYF. CDR3 nucleotide sequence: TGTGCCAGCAGGCTGTCAATACTCCGGCCGGGAGATGCAGGGCGGGCGGAGACCCAGTACTTC.

The rearrangement uses TRBV28 and TRBJ2-7; D may be TRBD1 (5 bases). The germline V gene has CDR1 MDHEN and CDR2 SYDVKM. Between the trimmed V and J ends, which lost 4 bases and 4 bases, there was a span of 17 bases. CDR3 length: 15 amino acids. The CDR3 loop reads CASSSTSRGFYEQYF. Written as DNA, the CDR3 is TGTGCCAGCAGTTCAACGAGTAGGGGATTTTACGAGCAGTACTTC.

This sequence joins TRBV28 and TRBJ2-7; 12 bases match TRBD2. The CDR3 consists of 15 residues. Germline V gene lookup returns CDR1 MDHEN and CDR2 SYDVKM. V shed 5 bases, J shed 5 bases, and the junction held 7 bases outside the gene matches. In DNA form, the CDR3 reads TGTGCCAGCAGTCAGTGGACTAGCGGGACCAACGAGCAGTACTTC. Its protein product is CASSQWTSGTNEQYF.